These T cell receptor beta chains were read from a single sample in a study of T-cell reconstitution after alpha-beta-depleted transplantation in children. TCRdb passed the PCR reads through MiXCR, listing each CDR3 protein once. Of about 310,000 distinct CDR3 sequences listed, roughly 21% were seen once; the top ten hold 9.5% to 13%. Sequenced material: PBMCs, mostly from graft donor cells, taken 180 days after TCRalphabeta/CD19-depleted stem cell transplant. These receptors all come from a male patient under 18 who had a stem cell transplant for acute lymphoblastic leukemia, so the T cells may come from the graft donor. CDR3s include the opening cysteine and the closing phenylalanine or tryptophan. A D gene is named only where the DNA matches it firmly. Rows may omit the clone size; those that give it use once, few, many or a size class.

d_gene,abundance,v_gene,j_gene,CDR3aa,CDR3nt
.,many,TRBV12-3/TRBV12-4,TRBJ2-1,CASSFWGTLYNEQFF,TGTGCCAGCAGTTTCTGGGGGACCCTTTACAATGAGCAGTTCTTC
.,.,TRBV29-1,TRBJ1-5,CSVGSRQGIQPQHF,TGCAGCGTTGGAAGCCGGCAGGGAATTCAGCCCCAGCATTTT
TRBD2,.,TRBV4-1,TRBJ2-1,CASSPPGRAYEQFF,TGCGCCAGCAGCCCCCCCGGGAGGGCCTATGAGCAGTTCTTC
.,.,TRBV20-1,TRBJ2-2,CSAMGRLNTGELFF,TGCAGTGCTATGGGACGGTTGAACACCGGGGAGCTGTTTTTT
TRBD2,.,TRBV7-9,TRBJ2-7,CASSLARWEGPRYEQYF,TGTGCCAGCAGCTTAGCAAGGTGGGAGGGCCCTCGCTACGAGCAGTACTTC
TRBD1,few,TRBV6-1,TRBJ2-6,CASSDGQGAYGANVLTF,TGTGCCAGCAGTGACGGACAGGGGGCGTACGGGGCCAACGTCCTGACTTTC
TRBD2,.,TRBV6-2/TRBV6-3,TRBJ2-2,CASSIYGRAEGHTGELFF,TGTGCCAGCAGCATCTACGGGAGGGCCGAGGGACACACCGGGGAGCTGTTTTTT
.,.,TRBV10-3,TRBJ2-7,CAISESSALGYEQYF,TGTGCCATCAGTGAGTCCTCGGCACTAGGCTACGAGCAGTACTTC
.,.,TRBV4-1,TRBJ2-1,CASSQGGPSYNEQFF,TGCGCCAGCAGCCAAGGGGGCCCCTCTTACAATGAGCAGTTCTTC
.,few,TRBV29-1,TRBJ2-7,CSVGQFYEQYF,TGCAGCGTTGGACAGTTCTACGAGCAGTACTTC
.,few,TRBV12-3/TRBV12-4,TRBJ1-1,CASSRQGIEAFF,TGTGCCAGCAGCCGTCAGGGGATTGAAGCTTTCTTT
TRBD1,.,TRBV5-1,TRBJ1-1,CASSPGQGAISITEAFF,TGCGCCAGCAGCCCGGGACAGGGGGCTATAAGTATCACTGAAGCTTTCTTT
TRBD1,.,TRBV20-1,TRBJ2-7,CSANPRDSLVYEQHF,TGCAGTGCTAACCCCCGGGACAGTCTAGTCTACGAGCAGCACTTC
TRBD1,.,TRBV20-1,TRBJ1-1,CSARVITPGQGITEAFF,TGCAGTGCTAGAGTGATCACCCCGGGACAGGGAATCACTGAAGCTTTCTTT
TRBD2,.,TRBV27,TRBJ2-2,CASSLGGLAGRSGTGELFF,TGTGCCAGCAGCTTAGGGGGACTAGCGGGGAGGTCGGGCACCGGGGAGCTGTTTTTT
.,.,TRBV5-6,TRBJ2-7,CASSWDSYYEQYF,TGTGCCAGCAGCTGGGACTCATACTACGAGCAGTACTTC
.,many,TRBV29-1,TRBJ1-2,CSVVGGTTDPGGYTF,TGCAGCGTTGTGGGGGGCACGACGGACCCCGGGGGCTACACCTTC
.,few,TRBV7-9,TRBJ1-4,CASSLVSLGNEKLFF,TGTGCCAGCAGCTTAGTATCGTTGGGGAACGAAAAACTGTTTTTT
.,.,TRBV2,TRBJ2-4,CASRAGAKNIQYF,TGTGCCAGTAGGGCGGGAGCCAAAAACATTCAGTACTTC
.,few,TRBV27,TRBJ2-7,CASSLLGGSYEQYF,TGTGCCAGCAGTCTTCTCGGCGGCTCCTACGAGCAGTACTTC
.,few,TRBV25-1,TRBJ2-1,CASSEYNRVQGEQFF,TGTGCCAGCAGTGAATATAACAGAGTACAAGGGGAGCAGTTCTTC
TRBD2,few,TRBV11-2,TRBJ2-1,CASSLQHAGEEQFF,TGTGCCAGCAGCTTACAACATGCGGGGGAGGAGCAGTTCTTC
.,few,TRBV11-2,TRBJ2-7,CASSSLRDKPYEQYF,TGTGCCAGCAGCTCACTCCGGGACAAGCCCTACGAGCAGTACTTC
TRBD2,few,TRBV5-1,TRBJ2-1,CASSPNILAGVLYEQFF,TGCGCCAGCAGCCCAAACATACTAGCGGGAGTGTTGTATGAGCAGTTCTTC
TRBD2,few,TRBV12-3/TRBV12-4,TRBJ2-1,CASSTSGRGNEQFF,TGTGCCAGCAGTACTAGCGGGAGAGGGAATGAGCAGTTCTTC
.,many,TRBV5-1,TRBJ2-5,CASSLEILELSDWETQYF,TGCGCCAGCAGCTTGGAGATCTTAGAGCTATCCGATTGGGAGACCCAGTACTTC